This T cell receptor (beta chain) was recovered during a study of blood T cell repertoires in COVID-19. Overall study context: Some COVID-19 samples were acute and others convalescent; all came from the United States, Italy and Spain.

Per the original data handling: Estimates of nucleated cell counts were drawn from the amplification of reference gene primers. The method was immunoSEQ multiplex PCR; TCRdb's version includes in-frame clones alone and lacks a portion of them. The DNA gave D and trimming, while V, J and clone size come from that table. The sample yields a few hundred thousand clones, roughly 90% seen once. The CDR3 loop spans 15 amino acids. Germline CDR1 SNHLY, CDR2 FYNNEI. The germline V and J ends were trimmed by 4 bases and 5 bases, with 17 bases remaining between them. The specimen sequenced was peripheral blood. The sequence was collected from a woman in her sixties or seventies with COVID-19, enrolled during active disease. The chain combines TRBV2 with TRBJ2-5; D perhaps matches TRBD2 (7 bases). CDR3 bases: TGTGCCAGCAGTGCCCAGAGGGGCGGGGGCGAGACCCAGTACTTC. Translating it yields CASSAQRGGGETQYF. The variable domain in full, with the rest retrieved from reference TRBV2 and TRBJ2-5, is EPEVTQTPSHQVTQMGQEVILRCVPISNHLYFYWYRQILGQKVEFLVSFYNNEISEKSEIFDDQFSVERPDGSNFTLKIRSTKLEDSAMYFCASSAQRGGGETQYFGPGTRLLVL.